The rows below give T cell receptor beta chains drawn from one sample of a study of OX40 agonist ivuxolimab in advanced cancers. Only in-frame clones appear in the TCRdb table, and some are missing; sequencing was by immunoSEQ multiplex PCR. The table has fewer than 85,000 clones, roughly 90% seen once. The sequenced sample was CD4+ or CD8+ T cells sorted from blood, obtained in a trial of the OX40 agonist ivuxolimab. The receptors were sampled from an adult with an advanced solid tumor such as melanoma, head and neck, liver or kidney cancer. Each CDR3 is given without its conserved first and last residue. Size is omitted from some rows. Given values are once, few, many or a class for expanded clones.

clone_size v_call cdr3_aa
NA TRBV6-5 ASSPRPDIYEQY
NA TRBV28 ASPPRAGVLDTQY
NA TRBV19 ASSIAVRAGTSYEQY
NA TRBV11-2 ASSLEPGARTEAF
NA TRBV7-2 ASSLRGSGELF
NA TRBV28 ASSSRGGPGEQY
NA TRBV6-5 ASAIQGPQETQY
NA TRBV11-2 ASSPVVSGETQY
NA TRBV2 ASSDRGQSNQPQH
NA TRBV2 AAGKNYYEQY
NA TRBV25-1 ASSAGTNGYT
once TRBV2 ASREPSGRAVNEQF
NA TRBV11-3 ASSLSWSLAGSYNEQF
NA TRBV7-2 ASSPPGDTQY
NA TRBV12-5 ASGLPGTDEQY
NA TRBV6-5 ATLDRGNNQPQH
NA TRBV6-1 ATLLVAGITDTQY
NA TRBV9 ASSDGPYTEAF
NA TRBV7-9 ASSVGGQGYEKLF
NA TRBV15 ATSRGDSNEQF
NA TRBV28 ASRDSQIGNTIY
NA TRBV6-6 ASTPGSSYNEQF
NA TRBV5-1 ASKGRNEQF
NA TRBV5-6 ASSLERVNYGYT
NA TRBV5-8 ASSLGQAVSAF
NA TRBV5-1 ASSSSPSYEQY
NA TRBV7-3 ASSSLSTDTQY
NA TRBV2 ASSRGRTFNEQF
NA TRBV7-2 ASSFTGKVSGELF
NA TRBV6-5 ASSVGSEQY
NA TRBV6-5 ASRPTGTYGYT
once TRBV6-6 ASTRRAGTREKLF
NA TRBV7-9 ASSFTGGGGYGYT
NA TRBV19 ASSMAEIAGLYNEQF
NA TRBV19 ASSFFAGNTEAF
NA TRBV11-2 ASSSQTTGEETQY
NA TRBV5-4 ASSSGTTWSEQY
NA TRBV28 ASSPPLATGNTIY
NA TRBV19 ASTGQGYNEQF
NA TRBV28 ASGDGGNTEAF
NA TRBV7-8 ASSLIGTVNNNEQF
NA TRBV4-2 ASSQEMAGGTDTQY
few TRBV19 ASSIQTGEAF
NA TRBV5-4 ASSLDGPSGNTIY
NA TRBV25-1 ASSEYPQVYNEQF
NA TRBV19 AILTENTGELF
NA TRBV11-3 ASSLARTGGGYT
NA TRBV7-9 ASALGGSKEKLF
NA TRBV19 ASSIPGQETYEQY
NA TRBV28 ASSLRGPWYTQY
NA TRBV14 ASSPLAGGSGNEQF
NA TRBV5-1 ASSYLSIGTPGELF
NA TRBV15 ATSRDLRDRGNEKLF
NA TRBV5-6 ASIVFGQGFYGYT
NA TRBV25-1 ASVRGGEETQY
NA TRBV6-9 ASSFAWDTEAF